This T cell receptor beta chain was captured by sequencing in a study of blood T cells in healthy people across ages. Each donor supplied ten milliliters of peripheral blood. Isolating PBMCs gave at least 6.5 million of these cells per sample. No fewer than 5.5 micrograms of total RNA were isolated from every sample. This clonotype appeared a few times. Its antigen is still unknown. Study-wide points: Investigators viewed diversity estimates from one million T cells as underestimates, the study reported.

PCR was performed a second time for about 7 to 12 cycles using a sample-barcoded 5' primer and a J-beta primer mix. TCRdb called the 5' RACE reads again in MiXCR, with one record for every CDR3 protein. This table has around 1,800,000 distinct CDR3 sequences, about two fifths appearing once. In germline, CDR1 is SQVTM, CDR2 ANQGSEA. J gave up 4 bases and V 1 base, and 8 bases lay outside the gene matches. The CDR3 covers 15 residues. The sample consisted of blood. This sequence originates from a human donor in good health. V is TRBV29-1 and J is TRBJ2-3; TRBD1 agrees at 7 bases. CDR3 in DNA: TGCAGCGTTGAAGGAGGGACAGCGAGGGCAGATACGCAGTATTTT. Its translation is CSVEGGTARADTQYF.